These T cell receptor beta chains were read from a single sample in a study of PD-1 blockade in classical Hodgkin lymphoma. The data were produced by immunoSEQ multiplex PCR, yet TCRdb's version contains in-frame clones alone and is incomplete. The sample lists roughly 42,000 clones, roughly two thirds occurring once. The source was peripheral blood mononuclear cells (PBMCs), collected before the fourth cycle of nivolumab. All receptors come from a human donor with classical Hodgkin lymphoma. Both conserved end residues are part of each CDR3. Fields, in order: J gene, V gene, clone size, D gene, CDR3 protein, CDR3 DNA. A D gene is named only where the DNA matches it firmly. Size is omitted from some rows. Given values are once, few, many or a class for expanded clones.

j_gene: TRBJ1-1; v_gene: TRBV11-2; abundance: once; d_gene: NA; CDR3aa: CASSLGRVTEAFF; CDR3nt: TGTGCCAGCAGCTTAGGTAGGGTCACTGAAGCTTTCTTT
j_gene: TRBJ2-4; v_gene: TRBV6-5; abundance: NA; d_gene: TRBD2; CDR3aa: CASSYLAGEKNIQYF; CDR3nt: TGTGCCAGCAGTTATTTAGCGGGGGAGAAAAACATTCAGTACTTC
j_gene: TRBJ1-2; v_gene: TRBV7-8; abundance: NA; d_gene: NA; CDR3aa: CASSSKIPMAGAGGYTF; CDR3nt: TGTGCCAGCAGCTCAAAGATCCCCATGGCGGGGGCGGGAGGCTACACCTTC
j_gene: TRBJ2-1; v_gene: TRBV9; abundance: NA; d_gene: TRBD2; CDR3aa: CASSAVAGGAYNEQFF; CDR3nt: TGTGCCAGCAGCGCTGTAGCGGGGGGAGCTTACAATGAGCAGTTCTTC
j_gene: TRBJ2-3; v_gene: TRBV7-9; abundance: few; d_gene: NA; CDR3aa: CASSLGDSSTDTQYF; CDR3nt: TGTGCCAGCAGCTTAGGGGATTCTAGCACAGATACGCAGTATTTT
j_gene: TRBJ2-3; v_gene: TRBV6-1; abundance: NA; d_gene: TRBD2; CDR3aa: CASSLAGGPEDTQYF; CDR3nt: TGTGCCAGCAGTTTAGCGGGGGGGCCAGAAGATACGCAGTATTTT
j_gene: TRBJ1-1; v_gene: TRBV6-6; abundance: once; d_gene: NA; CDR3aa: CASTLGRMNTEAFF; CDR3nt: TGTGCCAGCACTTTAGGACGGATGAACACTGAAGCTTTCTTT
j_gene: TRBJ2-1; v_gene: TRBV27; abundance: NA; d_gene: NA; CDR3aa: CASSLGIAVYNEQFF; CDR3nt: TGTGCCAGCAGTTTAGGAATAGCGGTTTACAATGAGCAGTTCTTC
j_gene: TRBJ2-1; v_gene: TRBV5-1; abundance: NA; d_gene: TRBD2; CDR3aa: CASSILAGGYNEQFF; CDR3nt: TGCGCCAGCAGCATACTAGCGGGGGGGTACAATGAGCAGTTCTTC
j_gene: TRBJ2-3; v_gene: TRBV28; abundance: NA; d_gene: NA; CDR3aa: CASSLLQGASGGGTQYF; CDR3nt: TGTGCCAGCAGTTTACTACAGGGGGCTAGCGGGGGAGGTACGCAGTATTTT
j_gene: TRBJ2-2; v_gene: TRBV28; abundance: NA; d_gene: NA; CDR3aa: CASSLTGELFF; CDR3nt: TGTGCCAGCAGTTTAACCGGGGAGCTGTTTTTT
j_gene: TRBJ2-7; v_gene: TRBV29-1; abundance: few; d_gene: NA; CDR3aa: CSVVRSSYEQYF; CDR3nt: TGCAGCGTCGTCAGGAGCTCCTACGAGCAGTACTTC
j_gene: TRBJ2-7; v_gene: TRBV6-1; abundance: NA; d_gene: NA; CDR3aa: CASKDGSSYEQYF; CDR3nt: TGTGCCAGCAAGGACGGGAGCTCCTACGAGCAGTACTTC
j_gene: TRBJ1-4; v_gene: TRBV4-3; abundance: NA; d_gene: NA; CDR3aa: CASSQARDLPNEKLFF; CDR3nt: TGCGCCAGCAGCCAAGCACGGGACCTACCTAATGAAAAACTGTTTTTT
j_gene: TRBJ2-5; v_gene: TRBV2; abundance: NA; d_gene: TRBD2; CDR3aa: CASSVAGGVEETQYF; CDR3nt: TGTGCCAGCAGTGTAGCCGGGGGGGTGGAAGAGACCCAGTACTTC
j_gene: TRBJ2-7; v_gene: TRBV9; abundance: NA; d_gene: NA; CDR3aa: CASSVDQGSFYEQYF; CDR3nt: TGTGCCAGCAGCGTAGATCAGGGCTCCTTTTACGAGCAGTACTTC
j_gene: TRBJ1-2; v_gene: TRBV7-8; abundance: NA; d_gene: TRBD1; CDR3aa: CASSIIRDRENYGYTF; CDR3nt: TGTGCCAGCAGCATCATCCGGGACAGGGAAAACTATGGCTACACCTTC
j_gene: TRBJ2-1; v_gene: TRBV19; abundance: NA; d_gene: NA; CDR3aa: CASNPRGMFGEQFF; CDR3nt: TGTGCCAGTAATCCGAGGGGGATGTTCGGTGAGCAGTTCTTC
j_gene: TRBJ2-1; v_gene: TRBV4-2; abundance: NA; d_gene: TRBD2; CDR3aa: CASSQEATSGFSYNEQFF; CDR3nt: TGTGCCAGCAGCCAAGAAGCCACTAGCGGATTCTCCTACAATGAGCAGTTCTTC
j_gene: TRBJ2-3; v_gene: TRBV11-3; abundance: NA; d_gene: NA; CDR3aa: CASSLGVTDTQYF; CDR3nt: TGTGCCAGCAGCTTAGGAGTCACAGATACGCAGTATTTT
j_gene: TRBJ1-1; v_gene: TRBV9; abundance: NA; d_gene: NA; CDR3aa: CASSVVGGLNTEAFF; CDR3nt: TGTGCCAGCAGCGTAGTTGGGGGCCTGAACACTGAAGCTTTCTTT
j_gene: TRBJ2-1; v_gene: TRBV7-9; abundance: NA; d_gene: NA; CDR3aa: CASIEIGGAYNEQFF; CDR3nt: TGTGCCAGCATAGAAATAGGCGGTGCCTACAATGAGCAGTTCTTC
j_gene: TRBJ1-1; v_gene: TRBV5-1; abundance: NA; d_gene: TRBD1; CDR3aa: CASSLEETGDGAFF; CDR3nt: TGCGCCAGCAGCTTGGAAGAGACAGGGGACGGGGCTTTCTTT
j_gene: TRBJ2-7; v_gene: TRBV5-5; abundance: once; d_gene: TRBD1; CDR3aa: CASSSGQGDAYEQYF; CDR3nt: TGTGCCAGCAGCTCAGGACAGGGGGACGCCTACGAGCAGTACTTC
j_gene: TRBJ2-1; v_gene: TRBV7-9; abundance: NA; d_gene: NA; CDR3aa: CASGKRDEKYNEQFF; CDR3nt: TGTGCCAGCGGCAAACGGGACGAAAAGTACAATGAGCAGTTCTTC
j_gene: TRBJ2-3; v_gene: TRBV5-1; abundance: NA; d_gene: NA; CDR3aa: CASTETQGPGPDTQYF; CDR3nt: TGCGCCAGCACTGAGACACAGGGCCCGGGACCAGATACGCAGTATTTT
j_gene: TRBJ1-3; v_gene: TRBV9; abundance: NA; d_gene: TRBD1; CDR3aa: CASSVGEGGSTGNTIYF; CDR3nt: TGTGCCAGCAGCGTAGGTGAAGGGGGCTCGACTGGAAACACCATATATTTT
j_gene: TRBJ1-1; v_gene: TRBV7-2; abundance: few; d_gene: NA; CDR3aa: CASSLSGVNTEAFF; CDR3nt: TGTGCCAGCAGCTTATCGGGGGTGAACACTGAAGCTTTCTTT
j_gene: TRBJ2-7; v_gene: TRBV4-1; abundance: NA; d_gene: TRBD2; CDR3aa: CASSQSPGLAYEQYF; CDR3nt: TGCGCCAGCAGCCAATCCCCGGGACTAGCCTACGAGCAGTACTTC
j_gene: TRBJ2-1; v_gene: TRBV9; abundance: NA; d_gene: TRBD2; CDR3aa: CASSVGGGAVNEQFF; CDR3nt: TGTGCCAGCAGCGTAGGCGGGGGGGCTGTTAATGAGCAGTTCTTC
j_gene: TRBJ2-7; v_gene: TRBV6-5; abundance: NA; d_gene: NA; CDR3aa: CASKTGTDSSYEQYF; CDR3nt: TGTGCCAGTAAGACCGGGACCGATAGCTCCTACGAGCAGTACTTC
j_gene: TRBJ2-1; v_gene: TRBV7-9; abundance: NA; d_gene: TRBD2; CDR3aa: CASRYGGNEQFF; CDR3nt: TGTGCCAGCAGGTACGGGGGGAATGAGCAGTTCTTC
j_gene: TRBJ2-5; v_gene: TRBV4-1; abundance: NA; d_gene: NA; CDR3aa: CASSQQGTPQETQYF; CDR3nt: TGCGCCAGCAGCCAGCAAGGGACCCCCCAAGAGACCCAGTACTTC
j_gene: TRBJ2-7; v_gene: TRBV7-2; abundance: once; d_gene: TRBD2; CDR3aa: CASSPYPQRGASEQYF; CDR3nt: TGTGCCAGCAGCCCGTACCCCCAGCGGGGGGCGAGCGAGCAGTACTTC
j_gene: TRBJ2-1; v_gene: TRBV4-1; abundance: once; d_gene: TRBD2; CDR3aa: CASSQGGSGAHNEQFF; CDR3nt: TGCGCCAGCAGCCAAGGGGGGAGCGGGGCCCACAATGAGCAGTTCTTC
j_gene: TRBJ2-2; v_gene: TRBV4-2; abundance: NA; d_gene: NA; CDR3aa: CASSQDYAGELFF; CDR3nt: TGTGCCAGCAGCCAAGATTATGCCGGGGAGCTGTTTTTT
j_gene: TRBJ2-1; v_gene: TRBV2; abundance: NA; d_gene: TRBD2; CDR3aa: CASSTPPPLLAGGFSYNEQFF; CDR3nt: TGTGCCAGCAGCACACCCCCCCCTCTACTAGCGGGGGGGTTCTCCTACAATGAGCAGTTCTTC
j_gene: TRBJ2-7; v_gene: TRBV15; abundance: NA; d_gene: NA; CDR3aa: CATSRVRELDYEQYF; CDR3nt: TGTGCCACCAGCAGAGTCCGAGAGTTAGACTACGAGCAGTACTTC
j_gene: TRBJ2-1; v_gene: TRBV10-3; abundance: NA; d_gene: NA; CDR3aa: CATVADVGEQFF; CDR3nt: TGTGCCACCGTGGCCGACGTGGGTGAGCAGTTCTTC
j_gene: TRBJ1-1; v_gene: TRBV7-3; abundance: NA; d_gene: TRBD1; CDR3aa: CASSLTPGQGRDEAFF; CDR3nt: TGTGCCAGCAGCTTAACCCCGGGACAGGGTCGCGATGAAGCTTTCTTT
j_gene: TRBJ2-7; v_gene: TRBV4-1; abundance: NA; d_gene: TRBD1; CDR3aa: CASSLKQGAYEQYF; CDR3nt: TGCGCCAGCAGCCTAAAACAGGGGGCCTACGAGCAGTACTTC
j_gene: TRBJ2-7; v_gene: TRBV28; abundance: medium-sized; d_gene: NA; CDR3aa: CASSFLGEQYF; CDR3nt: TGTGCCAGCAGTTTTTTGGGGGAGCAGTACTTC
j_gene: TRBJ2-3; v_gene: TRBV25-1; abundance: NA; d_gene: NA; CDR3aa: CASSASSSSTDTQYF; CDR3nt: TGTGCCAGCAGTGCATCTAGCTCGTCCACAGATACGCAGTATTTT
j_gene: TRBJ1-1; v_gene: TRBV18; abundance: NA; d_gene: NA; CDR3aa: CASSSGNTEAFF; CDR3nt: TGTGCCAGCTCTTCGGGGAACACTGAAGCTTTCTTT
j_gene: TRBJ1-1; v_gene: TRBV4-2; abundance: NA; d_gene: NA; CDR3aa: CASSQDPAGVGTEAFF; CDR3nt: TGTGCCAGCAGCCAAGATCCAGCAGGGGTGGGAACTGAAGCTTTCTTT